This TCR beta chain was captured in a study of PD-L1 blockade in urothelial cancer. Germline V gives CDR1 LNHDA, CDR2 SQIVND (reference sequence). The J segment lost 4 bases and the V segment lost 5 bases, leaving 6 bases of the junction unmatched. The CDR3 is 14 amino acids. Only in-frame clones appear in the TCRdb table, and some are missing; sequencing was by immunoSEQ multiplex PCR. The sample contains some 100,000 clones, 91% of which appear only once. V gene TRBV19 combines with J gene TRBJ2-3; the match to TRBD2 covers 7 bases. This sequence originates from a woman older than 75 with urothelial cancer. Sequenced here: PBMCs, sampled around atezolizumab (anti-PD-L1) treatment. CDR3 DNA sequence: TGTGCCAGTAGTCCCGGACTAGTGTCAGATACGCAGTATTTT. As protein: CASSPGLVSDTQYF.